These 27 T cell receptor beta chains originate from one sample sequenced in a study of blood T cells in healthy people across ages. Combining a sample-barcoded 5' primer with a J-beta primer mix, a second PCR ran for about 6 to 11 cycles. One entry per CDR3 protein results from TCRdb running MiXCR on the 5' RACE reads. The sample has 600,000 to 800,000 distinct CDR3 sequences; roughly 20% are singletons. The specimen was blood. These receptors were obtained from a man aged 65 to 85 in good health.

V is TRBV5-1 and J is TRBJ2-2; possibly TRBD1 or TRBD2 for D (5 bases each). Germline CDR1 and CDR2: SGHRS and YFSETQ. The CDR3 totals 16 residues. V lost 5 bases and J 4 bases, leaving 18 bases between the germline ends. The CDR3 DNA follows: TGCGCCAGCAGGTGGGAGAATTGGGACCCCACCGGGGAGCTGTTTTTT. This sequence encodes CASRWENWDPTGELFF.

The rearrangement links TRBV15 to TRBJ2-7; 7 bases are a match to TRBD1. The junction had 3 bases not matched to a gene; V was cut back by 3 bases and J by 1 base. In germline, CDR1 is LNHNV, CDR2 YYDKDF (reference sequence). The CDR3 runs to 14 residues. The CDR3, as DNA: TGTGCCACCAGCAGCCGACAGGGATCCTACGAGCAGTACTTC. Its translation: CATSSRQGSYEQYF.

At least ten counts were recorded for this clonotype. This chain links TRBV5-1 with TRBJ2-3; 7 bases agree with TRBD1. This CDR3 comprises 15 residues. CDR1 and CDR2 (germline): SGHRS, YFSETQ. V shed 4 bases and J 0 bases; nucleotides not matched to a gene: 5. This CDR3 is CASSIGTASTDTQYF. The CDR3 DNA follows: TGCGCCAGCAGCATCGGGACAGCGAGCACAGATACGCAGTATTTT.

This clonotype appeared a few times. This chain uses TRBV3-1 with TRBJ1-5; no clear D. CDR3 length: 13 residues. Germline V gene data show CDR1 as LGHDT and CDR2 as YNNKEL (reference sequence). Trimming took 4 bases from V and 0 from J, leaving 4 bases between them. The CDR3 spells CASSLYSNQPQHF. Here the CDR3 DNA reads TGTGCCAGCAGCCTATATAGCAATCAGCCCCAGCATTTT.

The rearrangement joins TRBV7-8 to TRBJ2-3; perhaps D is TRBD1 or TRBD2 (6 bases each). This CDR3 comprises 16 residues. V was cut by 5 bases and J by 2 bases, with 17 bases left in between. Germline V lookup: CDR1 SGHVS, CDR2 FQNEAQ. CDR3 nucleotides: TGTGCCAGCAGCCAGCTACCCAGGGGACTCACAGATACGCAGTATTTT. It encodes CASSQLPRGLTDTQYF.

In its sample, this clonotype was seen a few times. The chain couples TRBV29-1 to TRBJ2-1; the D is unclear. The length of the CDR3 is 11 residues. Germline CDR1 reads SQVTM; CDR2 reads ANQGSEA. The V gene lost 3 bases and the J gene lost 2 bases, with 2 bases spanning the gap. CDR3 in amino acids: CSVDTYNEQFF. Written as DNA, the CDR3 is TGCAGCGTTGACACCTACAATGAGCAGTTCTTC.

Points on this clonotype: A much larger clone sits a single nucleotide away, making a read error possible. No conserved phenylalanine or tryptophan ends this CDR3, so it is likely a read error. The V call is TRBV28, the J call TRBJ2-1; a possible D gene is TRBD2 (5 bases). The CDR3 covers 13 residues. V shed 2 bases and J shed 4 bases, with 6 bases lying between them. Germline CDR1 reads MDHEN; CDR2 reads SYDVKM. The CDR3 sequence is CASSLRGYNEQFL. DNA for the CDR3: TGTGCCAGCAGTTTACGGGGATACAATGAGCAGTTCCTC.

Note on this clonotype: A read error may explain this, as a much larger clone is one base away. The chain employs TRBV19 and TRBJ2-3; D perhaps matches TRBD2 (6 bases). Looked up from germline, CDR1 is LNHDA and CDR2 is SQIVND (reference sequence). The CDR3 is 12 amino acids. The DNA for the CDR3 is TGTGCCAGTACCCCCGGCGCGGGAACGCAGTTTTTT. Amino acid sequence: CASTPGAGTQFF.

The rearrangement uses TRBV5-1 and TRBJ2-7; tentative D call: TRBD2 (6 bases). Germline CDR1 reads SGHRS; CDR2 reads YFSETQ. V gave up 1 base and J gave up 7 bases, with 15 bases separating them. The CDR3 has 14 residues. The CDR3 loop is CASSLTISGGEQYF. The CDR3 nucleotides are TGCGCCAGCAGCTTGACGATTAGCGGAGGGGAGCAGTACTTC.

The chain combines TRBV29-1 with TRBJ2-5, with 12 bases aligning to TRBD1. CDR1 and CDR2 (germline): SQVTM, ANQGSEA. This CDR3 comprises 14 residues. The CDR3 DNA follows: TGCAGTCTTCAGGCGGGGACAGGGGGCGAGACCCAGTACTTC. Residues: CSLQAGTGGETQYF.

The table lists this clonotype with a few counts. CDR3 DNA: TGCAGTGCTAGAGTCCTAGCGGGAGGGGGGACCGGGGAGCTGTTTTTT. Protein: CSARVLAGGGTGELFF. The rearrangement links TRBV20-1 to TRBJ2-2, with 12 nucleotides matching TRBD2. Trimming removed 1 base from V and 5 bases from J; junction bases left unmatched: 5. CDR3 size: 16 residues. CDR1 is DFQATT and CDR2 is SNEGSKA in the germline V gene (reference sequence).

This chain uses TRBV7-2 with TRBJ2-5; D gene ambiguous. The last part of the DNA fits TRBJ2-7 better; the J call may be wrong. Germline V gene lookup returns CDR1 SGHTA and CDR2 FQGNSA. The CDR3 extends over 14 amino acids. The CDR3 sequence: CASSLRRTSYEQYF. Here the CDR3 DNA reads TGTGCCAGCAGTTTGCGGCGAACCTCCTACGAGCAGTACTTC.

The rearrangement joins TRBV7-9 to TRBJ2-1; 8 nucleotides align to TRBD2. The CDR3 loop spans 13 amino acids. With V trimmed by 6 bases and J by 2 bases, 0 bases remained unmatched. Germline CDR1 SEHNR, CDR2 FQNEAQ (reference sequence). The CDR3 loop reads CASRRGAYNEQFF. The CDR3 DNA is TGTGCCAGCAGGCGGGGGGCCTACAATGAGCAGTTCTTC.

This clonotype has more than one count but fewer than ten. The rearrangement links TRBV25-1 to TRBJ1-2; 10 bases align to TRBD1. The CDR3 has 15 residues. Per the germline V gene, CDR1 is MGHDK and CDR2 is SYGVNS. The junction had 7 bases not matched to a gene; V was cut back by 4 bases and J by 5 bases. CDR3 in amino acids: CASSGGRDRGYGYTF. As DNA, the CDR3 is TGTGCCAGCAGTGGAGGCCGGGACAGGGGTTATGGCTACACCTTC.

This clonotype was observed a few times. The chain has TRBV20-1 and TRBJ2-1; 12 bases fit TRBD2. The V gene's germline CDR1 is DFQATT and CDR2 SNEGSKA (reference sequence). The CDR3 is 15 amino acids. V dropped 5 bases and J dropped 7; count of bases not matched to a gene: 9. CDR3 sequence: CSAPKTSGSGNEQFF. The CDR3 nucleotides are TGCAGTGCTCCTAAGACTAGCGGGAGTGGTAATGAGCAGTTCTTC.

CDR3 in amino acids: CSAIPPGSSYNSPLHF. Written as DNA, the CDR3 is TGCAGTGCAATCCCTCCGGGGAGCTCCTATAATTCACCCCTCCACTTT. J is TRBJ1-6 and V is TRBV20-1; D not resolved. Germline CDR1 reads DFQATT; CDR2 reads SNEGSKA (reference sequence). The CDR3 consists of 16 residues. Trimming shortened V by 6 bases and J by 0 bases, and 15 bases separated the two germline ends.

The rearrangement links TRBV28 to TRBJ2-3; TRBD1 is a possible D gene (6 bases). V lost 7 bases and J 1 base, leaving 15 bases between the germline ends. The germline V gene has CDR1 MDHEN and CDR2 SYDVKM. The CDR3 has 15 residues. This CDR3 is CASTPDRVGTDTQYF. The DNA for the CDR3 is TGTGCCAGCACCCCGGACAGAGTGGGCACAGATACGCAGTATTTT.

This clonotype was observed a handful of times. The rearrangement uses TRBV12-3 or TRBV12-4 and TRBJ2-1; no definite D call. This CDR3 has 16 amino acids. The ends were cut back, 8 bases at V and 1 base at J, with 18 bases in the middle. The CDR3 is CASGSHTGRSYNEQFF. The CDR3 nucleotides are TGTGCCAGCGGATCCCACACTGGCCGGTCCTACAATGAGCAGTTCTTC.

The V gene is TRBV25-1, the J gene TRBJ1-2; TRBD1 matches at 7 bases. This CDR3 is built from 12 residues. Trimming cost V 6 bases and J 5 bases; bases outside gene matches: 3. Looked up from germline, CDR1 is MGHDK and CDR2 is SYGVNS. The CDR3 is CASRQGIYGYTF. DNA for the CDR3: TGTGCCAGCAGACAGGGGATTTATGGCTACACCTTC.

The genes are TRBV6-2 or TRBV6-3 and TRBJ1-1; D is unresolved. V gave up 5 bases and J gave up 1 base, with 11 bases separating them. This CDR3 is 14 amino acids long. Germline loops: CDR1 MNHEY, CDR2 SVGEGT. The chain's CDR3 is CASSREGANTEAFF. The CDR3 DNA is TGTGCCAGCAGTCGGGAGGGCGCGAACACTGAAGCTTTCTTT.

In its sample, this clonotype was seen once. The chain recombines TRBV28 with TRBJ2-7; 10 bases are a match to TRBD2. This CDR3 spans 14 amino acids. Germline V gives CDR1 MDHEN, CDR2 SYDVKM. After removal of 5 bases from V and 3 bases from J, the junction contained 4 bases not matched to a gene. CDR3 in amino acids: CASSESGRDYEQYF. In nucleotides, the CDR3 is TGTGCCAGCAGTGAGAGCGGGAGGGACTACGAGCAGTACTTC.

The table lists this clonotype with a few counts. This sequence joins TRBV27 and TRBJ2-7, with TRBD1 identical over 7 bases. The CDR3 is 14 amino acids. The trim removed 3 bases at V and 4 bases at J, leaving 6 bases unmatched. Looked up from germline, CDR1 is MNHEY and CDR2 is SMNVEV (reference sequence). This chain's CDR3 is CASSFLGGLYEQYF. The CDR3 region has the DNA TGTGCCAGCAGTTTTTTAGGGGGCTTATACGAGCAGTACTTC.

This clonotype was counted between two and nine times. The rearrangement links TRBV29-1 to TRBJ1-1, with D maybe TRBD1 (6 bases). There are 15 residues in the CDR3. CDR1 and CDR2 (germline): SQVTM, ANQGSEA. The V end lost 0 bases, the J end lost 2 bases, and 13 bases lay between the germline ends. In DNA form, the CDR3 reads TGCAGCGTTGAAGAAGACGGGACACTCAACACTGAAGCTTTCTTT. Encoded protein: CSVEEDGTLNTEAFF.

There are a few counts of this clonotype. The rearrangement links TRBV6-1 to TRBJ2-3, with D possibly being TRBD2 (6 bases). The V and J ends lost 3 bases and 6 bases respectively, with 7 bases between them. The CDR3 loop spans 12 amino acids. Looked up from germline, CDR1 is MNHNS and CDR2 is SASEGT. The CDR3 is CASSDRGDTQYF. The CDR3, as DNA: TGTGCCAGCAGTGACCGGGGGGATACGCAGTATTTT.

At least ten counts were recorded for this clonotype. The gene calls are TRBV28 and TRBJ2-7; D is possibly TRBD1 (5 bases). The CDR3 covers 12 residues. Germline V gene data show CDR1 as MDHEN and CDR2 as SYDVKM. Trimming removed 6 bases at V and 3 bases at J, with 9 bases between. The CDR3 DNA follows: TGTGCCAGCAGGATTCAGGGCTACGAGCAGTACTTC. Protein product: CASRIQGYEQYF.

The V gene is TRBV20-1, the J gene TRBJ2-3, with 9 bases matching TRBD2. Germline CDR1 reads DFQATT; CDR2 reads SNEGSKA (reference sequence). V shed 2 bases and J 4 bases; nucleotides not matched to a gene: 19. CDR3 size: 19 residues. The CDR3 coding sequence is TGCAGTGCTAGATCTGCCGAGATGATAGCGGGAGCGGTAGCAGATACGCAGTATTTT. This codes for CSARSAEMIAGAVADTQYF.

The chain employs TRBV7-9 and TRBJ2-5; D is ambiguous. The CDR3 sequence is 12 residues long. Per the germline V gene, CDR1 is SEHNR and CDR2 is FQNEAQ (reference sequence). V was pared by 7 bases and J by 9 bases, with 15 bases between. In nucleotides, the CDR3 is TGTGCCAGCACCATGAGTGGGGTTCCCCAGTACTTC. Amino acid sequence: CASTMSGVPQYF.